This T cell receptor (beta chain) was found in a study of T cell responses to AZD1222 COVID-19 vaccine. The wider study: Second-dose intervals near 4 or 12 weeks were combined.

TCRdb's table, derived via immunoSEQ multiplex PCR, lists solely in-frame clones and lacks some. This repertoire shows around 180,000 clones, 70% to 90% found once; its top ten account for roughly 0.5%. Overall study findings and caveats: Unmutated regions of variants are reportedly targeted by nearly half of spike-specific TCRs. Baseline antibody screening turned up just a handful of seropositive AZD1222 recipients.

For this clone: Its antigen is still unknown.

The CDR3 consists of 14 residues. The J segment lost 4 bases and the V segment lost 7 bases, leaving 10 bases of the junction unmatched. The germline V gene encodes CDR1 MNHEY and CDR2 SVGAGI. This specimen consisted of peripheral blood, obtained on day 0 of AZD1222 vaccination. This TCR derives from an adult in good health. V and J are TRBV6-5 and TRBJ2-7, with TRBD1 matching 7 bases. The CDR3 DNA sequence: TGTGCCAGCAAGCTCCAGGGGGATGCTTACGAGCAGTACTTC. Its translation: CASKLQGDAYEQYF.